This T cell receptor beta chain originates from a study of CD8 T cells in Susac syndrome. General study results and limits: As acknowledged by the study, its TCR sequencing and HLA analysis included a relatively small number of individuals.

Comment on this clonotype: The antigen remains unidentified.

The RNA, 0.5 to 1 ug, was put through reverse transcription using random hexamers. In TCRdb, the immunoSEQ multiplex PCR reads were re-called with MiXCR into one record per CDR3 protein. Among about 180,000 distinct CDR3 sequences listed, around 94% were seen once. Germline V gives CDR1 SQVTM, CDR2 ANQGSEA. Losses at the gene ends were 3 bases for V and 8 bases for J; bases not matched to a gene: 8. The CDR3 is made up of 13 amino acids. The source of this sequence is a human donor with Susac syndrome. Sequencing was done on a sample of CD4+ T cells from PBMCs. The chain recombines TRBV29-1 with TRBJ1-2; 8 bases fit TRBD1. The DNA of the CDR3 is TGCAGCGTTGACCGAACAACAGGGGGAGGCTACACCTTC. It encodes CSVDRTTGGGYTF.